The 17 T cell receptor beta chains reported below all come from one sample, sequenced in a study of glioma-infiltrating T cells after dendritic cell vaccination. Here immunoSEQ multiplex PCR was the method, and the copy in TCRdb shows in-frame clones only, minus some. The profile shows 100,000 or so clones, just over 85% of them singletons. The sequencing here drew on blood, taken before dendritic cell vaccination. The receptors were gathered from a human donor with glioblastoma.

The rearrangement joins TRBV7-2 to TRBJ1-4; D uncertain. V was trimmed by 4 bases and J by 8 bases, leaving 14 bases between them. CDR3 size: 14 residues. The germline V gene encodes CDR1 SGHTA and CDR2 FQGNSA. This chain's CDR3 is CASSYPWTGEKLFF. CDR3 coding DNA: TGTGCCAGCAGCTATCCCTGGACGGGAGAAAAACTGTTTTTT.

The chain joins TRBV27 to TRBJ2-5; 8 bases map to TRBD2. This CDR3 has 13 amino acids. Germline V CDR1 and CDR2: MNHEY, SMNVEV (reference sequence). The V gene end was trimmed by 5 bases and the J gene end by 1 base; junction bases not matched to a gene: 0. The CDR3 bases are TGTGCCAGCAGTGGACTAGCCCAAGAGACCCAGTACTTC. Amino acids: CASSGLAQETQYF.

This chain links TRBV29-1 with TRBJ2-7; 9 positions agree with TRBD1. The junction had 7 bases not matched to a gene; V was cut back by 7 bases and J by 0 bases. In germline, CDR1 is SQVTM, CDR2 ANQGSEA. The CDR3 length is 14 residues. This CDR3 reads CSAAGQGISYEQYF. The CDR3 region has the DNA TGCAGCGCCGCAGGACAGGGGATCTCCTACGAGCAGTACTTC.

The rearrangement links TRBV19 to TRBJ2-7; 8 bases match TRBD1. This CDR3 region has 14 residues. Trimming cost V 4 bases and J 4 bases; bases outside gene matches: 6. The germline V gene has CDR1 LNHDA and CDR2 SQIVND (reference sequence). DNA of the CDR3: TGTGCCAGTAGTAACCAGGGGGCTAGGTACGAGCAGTACTTC. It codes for CASSNQGARYEQYF.

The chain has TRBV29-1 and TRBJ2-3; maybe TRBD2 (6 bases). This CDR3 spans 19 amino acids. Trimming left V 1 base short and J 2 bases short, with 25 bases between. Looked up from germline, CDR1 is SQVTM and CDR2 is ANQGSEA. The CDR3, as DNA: TGCAGCGTTGAAGCCCCGGTGGAGGGCGGGGTACACTACACAGATACGCAGTATTTT. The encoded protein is CSVEAPVEGGVHYTDTQYF.

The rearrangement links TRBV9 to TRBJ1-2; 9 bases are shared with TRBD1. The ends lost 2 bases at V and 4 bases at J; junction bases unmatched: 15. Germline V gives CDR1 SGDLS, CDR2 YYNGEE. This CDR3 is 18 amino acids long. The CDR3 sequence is CASSVKRGHRGRGYGYTF. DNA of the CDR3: TGTGCCAGCAGCGTCAAGAGGGGCCACAGGGGGCGCGGCTATGGCTACACCTTC.

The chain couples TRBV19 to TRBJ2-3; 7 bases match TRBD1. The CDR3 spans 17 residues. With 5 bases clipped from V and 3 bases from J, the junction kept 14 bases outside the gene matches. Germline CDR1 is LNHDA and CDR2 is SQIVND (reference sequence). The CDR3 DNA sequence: TGTGCCAGTAGTCCTGAGGAGGCAGGGGGTGGAACAGATACGCAGTATTTT. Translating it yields CASSPEEAGGGTDTQYF.

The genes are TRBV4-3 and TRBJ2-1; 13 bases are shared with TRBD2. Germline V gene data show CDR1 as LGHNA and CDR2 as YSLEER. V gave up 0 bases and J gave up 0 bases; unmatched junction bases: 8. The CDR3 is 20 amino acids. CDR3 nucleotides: TGCGCCAGCAGCCAAGATCGGACTAGCGGGGGCCACAGCTCCTACAATGAGCAGTTCTTC. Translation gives CASSQDRTSGGHSSYNEQFF.

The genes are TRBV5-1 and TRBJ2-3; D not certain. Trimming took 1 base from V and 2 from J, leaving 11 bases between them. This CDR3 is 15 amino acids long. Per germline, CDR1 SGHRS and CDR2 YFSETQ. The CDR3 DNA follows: TGCGCCAGCAGCTTGCGGCCGGAGACCACAGATACGCAGTATTTT. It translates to CASSLRPETTDTQYF.

CDR3 sequence reads: CASSAGENTEAFF. The CDR3 DNA follows: TGTGCCAGCAGTGCAGGGGAGAACACTGAAGCTTTCTTT. The rearrangement links TRBV6-4 to TRBJ1-1, with D tentatively TRBD1 (6 bases). V lost 4 bases and J 1 base, leaving 7 bases between the germline ends. Germline V gene sequence: CDR1 MRHNA, CDR2 SNTAGT. The CDR3 has 13 amino acids.

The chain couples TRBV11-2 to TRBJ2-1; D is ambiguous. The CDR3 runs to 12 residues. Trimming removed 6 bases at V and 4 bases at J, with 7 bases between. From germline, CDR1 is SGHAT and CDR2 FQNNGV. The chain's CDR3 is CASSSNYNEQFF. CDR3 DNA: TGTGCCAGCAGTTCTAATTACAATGAGCAGTTCTTC. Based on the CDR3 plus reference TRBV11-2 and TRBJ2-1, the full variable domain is EAGVAQSPRYKIIEKRQSVAFWCNPISGHATLYWYQQILGQGPKLLIQFQNNGVVDDSQLPKDRFSAERLKGVDSTLKIQPAKLEDSAVYLCASSSNYNEQFFGPGTRLTVL.

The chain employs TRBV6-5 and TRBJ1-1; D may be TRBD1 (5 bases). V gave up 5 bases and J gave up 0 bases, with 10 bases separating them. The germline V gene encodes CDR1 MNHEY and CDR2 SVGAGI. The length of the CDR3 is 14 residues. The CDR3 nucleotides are TGTGCCAGCAGTAGGACACCCATGAACACTGAAGCTTTCTTT. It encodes CASSRTPMNTEAFF.

The CDR3 DNA reads TGTGCCAGCAGCGTAGAGGGACTTCCCTACGAGCAGTACTTC. Its protein product is CASSVEGLPYEQYF. The chain combines TRBV9 with TRBJ2-7, with D maybe TRBD2 (6 bases). V lost 0 bases to trimming and J lost 2 bases, with 9 bases between them. CDR1 and CDR2 from the germline V gene are SGDLS and YYNGEE. This CDR3 is built from 14 residues. The complete variable domain, with remaining parts taken from reference TRBV9 and TRBJ2-7, reads DSGVTQTPKHLITATGQRVTLRCSPRSGDLSVYWYQQSLDQGLQFLIQYYNGEERAKGNILERFSAQQFPDLHSELNLSSLELGDSALYFCASSVEGLPYEQYFGPGTRLTVT.

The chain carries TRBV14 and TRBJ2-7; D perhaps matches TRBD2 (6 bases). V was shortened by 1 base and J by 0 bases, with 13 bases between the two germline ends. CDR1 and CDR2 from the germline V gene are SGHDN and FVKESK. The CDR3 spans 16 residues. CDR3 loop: CASSQGVAVSSYEQYF. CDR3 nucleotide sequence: TGTGCCAGCAGCCAAGGGGTAGCGGTAAGCTCCTACGAGCAGTACTTC.

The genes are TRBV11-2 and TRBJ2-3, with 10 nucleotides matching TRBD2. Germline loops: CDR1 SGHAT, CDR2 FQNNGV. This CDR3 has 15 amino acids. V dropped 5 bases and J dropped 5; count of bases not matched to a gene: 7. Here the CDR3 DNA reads TGTGCCAGCAGCCAGACGGTAGCGGGAGGAGATACGCAGTATTTT. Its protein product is CASSQTVAGGDTQYF.

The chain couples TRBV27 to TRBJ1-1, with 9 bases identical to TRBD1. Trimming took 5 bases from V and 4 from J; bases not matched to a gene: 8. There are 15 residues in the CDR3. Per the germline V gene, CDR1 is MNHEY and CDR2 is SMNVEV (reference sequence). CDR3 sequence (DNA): TGTGCCAGCAGTCTAACAGGGGGCTCTGGCACTGAAGCTTTCTTT. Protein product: CASSLTGGSGTEAFF.

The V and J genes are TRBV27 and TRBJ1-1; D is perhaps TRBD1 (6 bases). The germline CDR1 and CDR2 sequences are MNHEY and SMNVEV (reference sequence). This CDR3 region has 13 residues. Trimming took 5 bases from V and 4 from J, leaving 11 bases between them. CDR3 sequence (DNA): TGTGCCAGCAGTCCCCAGGACAGCACTGAAGCTTTCTTT. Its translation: CASSPQDSTEAFF.